This T cell receptor (beta chain) was found in a study of blood T cells in healthy people across ages. Using a J-beta primer mix together with a sample-barcoded 5' primer, a second PCR was run for roughly 7 to 12 cycles. TCRdb passed the 5' RACE reads through MiXCR, listing each CDR3 protein once. The data hold some 760,000 distinct CDR3 sequences, with 20% to 25% observed a single time. This CDR3 is 13 amino acids long. Germline trimming cut 5 bases from V and 3 bases from J; bases unmatched to any gene: 6. Germline V gives CDR1 DFQATT, CDR2 SNEGSKA (reference sequence). These same data were also listed under a study on T cells of mothers and their children.

The sample taken for sequencing was blood. V usage is TRBV20-1 and J usage is TRBJ2-7; TRBD2 matches 8 bases. This receptor was taken from a boy aged 10-17 years in good health. The CDR3, as DNA: TGCAGTGCTGGGTCGGGGGGGCTCTACGAGCAGTACTTC. This translates into CSAGSGGLYEQYF.